A single sample is the source of the 24 T cell receptor beta chains below, sequenced in a study of T cell repertoires in cytomegalovirus infection. One entry per CDR3 protein results from TCRdb running MiXCR on the reads. The data contain fewer than 250,000 distinct CDR3 sequences, around an eighth of them singletons. The specimen was PBMCs. Receptor source: a human donor in good health (CMV status not recorded). Some clones in this sample may be carry-over from other donors' samples.

There are a few counts of this clonotype. The chain uses TRBV2 and TRBJ1-1; the match to TRBD1 covers 9 bases. Germline V gene data show CDR1 as SNHLY and CDR2 as FYNNEI. After removal of 1 base from V and 8 bases from J, the junction contained 5 bases not matched to a gene. The CDR3 contains 14 residues. CDR3 bases: TGTGCCAGCAGTGAAGTTCGACAGGGGGGGGAAGCTTTCTTT. Its protein is CASSEVRQGGEAFF.

This CDR3 reads CSASKNRQVLGNTIYF. Written as DNA, the CDR3 is TGCAGTGCCTCAAAGAACCGACAGGTCTTAGGAAACACCATATATTTT. The rearrangement uses TRBV20-1 and TRBJ1-3, with D possibly TRBD1 on 6 matching bases. V lost 6 bases to trimming and J lost 4 bases, with 22 bases between them. This CDR3 is built from 16 residues. CDR1 is DFQATT and CDR2 is SNEGSKA in the germline V gene (reference sequence).

The V call is TRBV5-1, the J call TRBJ1-2; D call uncertain. The CDR3 is 16 amino acids. Trimming removed 4 bases from V and 2 bases from J, with 18 bases in between. Germline V lookup: CDR1 SGHRS, CDR2 YFSETQ. CDR3 sequence reads: CASSPRDRIPNYGYTF. The CDR3 DNA sequence: TGCGCCAGCAGCCCCCGGGATAGGATCCCCAACTATGGCTACACCTTC.

The rearrangement uses TRBV20-1 and TRBJ2-7, with 9 bases lining up with TRBD2. The CDR3 is 15 amino acids. J gave up 2 bases and V 1 base, and 6 bases lay outside the gene matches. Germline lookup yields CDR1 DFQATT and CDR2 SNEGSKA (reference sequence). DNA of the CDR3: TGCAGTGCTAGAGTCCCACTAGCGGGTGCCTACGAGCAGTACTTC. Protein sequence: CSARVPLAGAYEQYF.

The chain has TRBV20-1 and TRBJ2-5, with D perhaps being TRBD1 or TRBD2 (5 bases each). Germline CDR1 and CDR2: DFQATT and SNEGSKA (reference sequence). V lost 3 bases and J lost 5, with 13 bases in between. The CDR3 has 13 amino acids. The CDR3 here is CSARKGPGETQYF. CDR3 bases: TGCAGTGCTAGGAAGGGGCCGGGGGAGACCCAGTACTTC.

Ten or more counts support this clonotype. V usage is TRBV5-1 and J usage is TRBJ2-1; no definite D call. The CDR3 is 12 amino acids. The germline V and J ends were trimmed by 4 bases and 8 bases, with 10 bases remaining between them. Germline V gene data show CDR1 as SGHRS and CDR2 as YFSETQ. This CDR3 reads CASSQFADEQFF. CDR3 bases: TGCGCCAGCAGCCAGTTTGCGGATGAGCAGTTCTTC. Based on the CDR3 plus reference TRBV5-1 and TRBJ2-1, the full variable domain is KAGVTQTPRYLIKTRGQQVTLSCSPISGHRSVSWYQQTPGQGLQFLFEYFSETQRNKGNFPGRFSGRQFSNSRSEMNVSTLELGDSALYLCASSQFADEQFFGPGTRLTVL.

This rearrangement joins TRBV12-5 to TRBJ2-4, with a weak D call TRBD1 (6 bases). The germline gives CDR1 LGHNT, CDR2 FRNRAP. Trimming removed 1 base from V and 2 bases from J, with 9 bases in between. This CDR3 is 15 amino acids long. Here the CDR3 reads CASGLATGSKNIQYF. The CDR3 coding sequence is TGTGCTAGTGGTTTGGCCACAGGGTCCAAAAACATTCAGTACTTC.

This clonotype has ten or more counts. The chain uses TRBV12-3 or TRBV12-4 and TRBJ1-1; D is uncertain. The CDR3 length is 12 residues. V dropped 6 bases and J dropped 5 bases, with 10 bases sitting between them. Here the CDR3 DNA reads TGTGCCAGCAGGGCAGACGGGACTGAAGCTTTCTTT. Residues: CASRADGTEAFF.

This clonotype was seen a few times. V gene TRBV12-3 or TRBV12-4 combines with J gene TRBJ1-1, with TRBD1 matching 7 bases. V shed 2 bases, J shed 0 bases, and the junction held 3 bases outside the gene matches. The CDR3 is 15 residues long. The CDR3 sequence: CASSLTQGMNTEAFF. The CDR3 region has the DNA TGTGCCAGCAGTTTAACACAGGGGATGAACACTGAAGCTTTCTTT.

This clonotype was counted at least ten times. The rearrangement joins TRBV6-2 or TRBV6-3 to TRBJ1-1, with 7 bases matching TRBD1. CDR1 and CDR2 (germline): MNHEY, SVGEGT. The V gene end was trimmed by 7 bases and the J gene end by 4 bases; junction bases not matched to a gene: 9. The CDR3 contains 14 residues. CDR3 sequence (DNA): TGTGCCAGCATTCTTTCCCAGGGGGGCACTGAAGCTTTCTTT. This encodes CASILSQGGTEAFF.

DNA of the CDR3: TGCAGCGTCTCCAGGGATGTGAACACTGAAGCTTTCTTT. It specifies CSVSRDVNTEAFF. The chain carries TRBV29-1 and TRBJ1-1; D is possibly TRBD1 (5 bases). Germline V lookup: CDR1 SQVTM, CDR2 ANQGSEA. V was trimmed by 6 bases and J by 0 bases, leaving 11 bases between them. The CDR3 contains 13 residues.

The chain joins TRBV7-2 to TRBJ2-3; 10 bases are a match to TRBD2. This CDR3 contains 16 residues. Germline-derived CDR1 and CDR2 are SGHTA and FQGNSA. J gave up 0 bases and V 5 bases, and 5 bases lay outside the gene matches. The CDR3 region has the DNA TGTGCCAGCAGCCCCTCGACTAGCGGGAGCACAGATACGCAGTATTTT. As protein: CASSPSTSGSTDTQYF. The whole variable domain, remainder taken from reference TRBV7-2 and TRBJ2-3, is GAGVSQSPSNKVTEKGKDVELRCDPISGHTALYWYRQSLGQGLEFLIYFQGNSAPDKSGLPSDRFSAERTGGSVSTLTIQRTQQEDSAVYLCASSPSTSGSTDTQYFGPGTRLTVL.

This clonotype was seen many times. The chain employs TRBV7-2 and TRBJ2-7; D is possibly TRBD1 or TRBD2 (6 bases each). The V gene lost 1 base and the J gene lost 5 bases, with 15 bases spanning the gap. CDR1 is SGHTA, CDR2 FQGNSA, per germline. The CDR3 covers 15 residues. The CDR3 loop reads CASSLESRGQDEQYF. For the CDR3, the DNA is TGTGCCAGCAGCTTAGAATCCCGGGGGCAGGACGAGCAGTACTTC.

This clonotype has at least ten counts. The chain links TRBV4-1 to TRBJ1-1; tentative D call: TRBD1 (5 bases). The CDR3 covers 11 residues. In germline, CDR1 is MGHRA, CDR2 YSYEKL. V lost 8 bases, J lost 8 bases, and 12 bases lay in between. The CDR3 spells CASGGRTEAFF. CDR3 bases: TGCGCCAGCGGCGGACGGACAGAAGCTTTCTTT.

This chain links TRBV19 with TRBJ2-5; 8 nucleotides match TRBD1. Germline V gene sequence: CDR1 LNHDA, CDR2 SQIVND (reference sequence). The CDR3 runs 13 residues. V trimming: 9 bases; J trimming: 4 bases; junction bases outside the gene matches: 7. CDR3 in amino acids: CARSRTGGETQYF. The CDR3, as DNA: TGTGCCAGGAGCCGAACAGGGGGAGAGACCCAGTACTTC.

This chain joins TRBV12-3 or TRBV12-4 and TRBJ1-6, with D hard to call. This CDR3 contains 11 residues. V was shortened by 4 bases and J by 9 bases, with 4 bases between the two germline ends. The CDR3 region is CASSSGSPLHF. The CDR3 bases are TGTGCCAGCAGTTCTGGTTCACCCCTCCACTTT.

This clonotype was observed many times. The rearrangement uses TRBV7-2 and TRBJ2-7; 7 bases are shared with TRBD1. Per the germline V gene, CDR1 is SGHTA and CDR2 is FQGNSA. This CDR3 contains 15 residues. J was trimmed by 0 bases and V by 3 bases; bases with no gene match: 5. The CDR3 loop reads CASSFRGTSSYEQYF. In DNA, the CDR3 is TGTGCCAGCAGCTTCAGGGGGACGAGCTCCTACGAGCAGTACTTC.

This clonotype has more than one count but fewer than ten. The chain carries TRBV11-3 and TRBJ2-3, with TRBD2 matching over 9 bases. There are 14 residues in the CDR3. Looked up from germline, CDR1 is SGHNT and CDR2 is YENEEA. With 4 bases clipped from V and 7 bases from J, the junction kept 6 bases outside the gene matches. The CDR3 region is CASSSGTSSYTQYF. The CDR3 region has the DNA TGTGCCAGCAGCTCCGGGACTAGCTCTTATACGCAGTATTTT.

At least ten counts were recorded for this clonotype. The chain combines TRBV15 with TRBJ2-1; D unresolved. V lost 4 bases, J lost 13 bases, and 20 bases lay in between. Germline loops: CDR1 LNHNV, CDR2 YYDKDF (reference sequence). The CDR3 spans 14 residues. The CDR3 sequence: CATSIVDKVGLQFF. The CDR3, as DNA: TGTGCCACCAGCATCGTCGACAAAGTGGGATTACAGTTCTTC. Full variable domain (outside the CDR3, taken from reference TRBV15 and TRBJ2-1): DAMVIQNPRYQVTQFGKPVTLSCSQTLNHNVMYWYQQKSSQAPKLLFHYYDKDFNNEADTPDNFQSRRPNTSFCFLDIRSPGLGDTAMYLCATSIVDKVGLQFFGPGTRLTVL.

This clonotype was seen repeatedly, ten times or more. The gene calls are TRBV7-8 and TRBJ1-6; 9 nucleotides align to TRBD1. CDR3 length: 14 residues. Germline loops: CDR1 SGHVS, CDR2 FQNEAQ. With 4 bases clipped from V and 8 bases from J, the junction kept 3 bases outside the gene matches. In DNA, the CDR3 is TGTGCCAGCAGCTCCAGGACAGGGGATTCACCCCTCCACTTT. This gives the protein CASSSRTGDSPLHF.

The V and J genes are TRBV19 and TRBJ1-5; 9 bases agree with TRBD1. This CDR3 contains 16 residues. Trimming at V came to 7 bases and at J to 1 base, leaving 8 bases not matched to a gene. Germline CDR1 is LNHDA and CDR2 is SQIVND (reference sequence). As DNA, the CDR3 is TGTGCCAGTATTAGAACAGGGGGCGAAAGCAATCAGCCCCAGCATTTT. Its translation is CASIRTGGESNQPQHF.

The V gene is TRBV2, the J gene TRBJ2-5; 11 nucleotides align to TRBD1. CDR1 SNHLY and CDR2 FYNNEI come from the germline V gene. The CDR3 totals 16 residues. V lost 8 bases to trimming and J lost 4 bases; unmatched junction nucleotides: 12. CDR3 in amino acids: CASLSPRTGGRETQYF. In DNA form, the CDR3 reads TGTGCCAGCCTGAGTCCCCGGACAGGGGGCCGAGAGACCCAGTACTTC.

This clonotype was seen a handful of times. The chain joins TRBV15 to TRBJ1-2; D may be TRBD1 (6 bases). The CDR3 has 18 residues. V was trimmed by 0 bases and J by 7 bases, leaving 24 bases between them. Germline V CDR1 and CDR2: LNHNV, YYDKDF (reference sequence). CDR3 residues: CATSRDRRPNRGQGGYTF. The CDR3 nucleotides read TGTGCCACCAGCAGAGATCGTCGTCCGAATCGGGGGCAGGGTGGCTACACCTTC.

This clonotype came up many times. The chain links TRBV7-2 to TRBJ1-5; possibly TRBD1 for D (5 bases). Germline CDR1 is SGHTA and CDR2 is FQGNSA. The CDR3 has 15 residues. With 1 base removed from V and 0 bases from J, the gap between germline ends came to 7 bases. The CDR3 reads CASSLGQTSNQPQHF. CDR3 coding DNA: TGTGCCAGCAGCTTAGGACAGACTAGCAATCAGCCCCAGCATTTT.